This TCR beta chain was captured in a study of CD8+ T cells in alopecia areata (dated 2018 in TCRdb). The study in broad terms: Treated patients were enrolled in an open-label pilot trial of oral tofacitinib, 5 to 10 mg twice daily, for moderate-to-severe alopecia areata. High-throughput TCRbeta sequencing was used to examine T cell clonal expansion in alopecia areata in both the C3H/HeJ mouse model and human patients. RNA was obtained with the PAXgene miRNA kit for fixed scalp, the miRNeasy kit for PBMCs, and the RNeasy kit for mouse skin. TCRbeta CDR3 regions were amplified by immunoSEQ multiplex PCR with 35 Vbeta forward and 13 Jbeta reverse primers. Tofacitinib was given for 6 to 18 months, followed by 6 months of follow-up off drug to assess delayed response and recurrence. Tofacitinib-treated patients had biopsies at baseline and at 4 and 24 weeks of treatment, with a later scalp biopsy in several patients. The SALT score, which quantifies the percentage of affected scalp surface area, was used to measure disease severity in treated patients. On the human side, TCRbeta sequencing was run on scalp tissue and on sorted CD4+ and CD8+ peripheral blood T cells from healthy controls and from alopecia areata patients with either patchy or totalis/universalis disease. Scalp clonality was compared among normal scalp (n=4), patchy alopecia areata scalp (n=8), and alopecia totalis/universalis scalp (n=8).

The paper as a whole reports these results and caveats: Compared with normal scalp, lesional scalp, particularly in alopecia totalis/universalis, had higher clonality and more expanded CD8+ clones, which suggests antigenic drive. Because the treated cohort was small and had just a single nonresponder, larger studies are needed to establish links between baseline CD8+ expansion and response. TCR sequences shared between patients were less clear than in mice, possibly partly because of HLA diversity in the patient population. Scalp clonality and the number of expanded CD8+ clones among the top 100 scalp clones were significantly decreased by tofacitinib. Unlike mouse skin, which is dominated by gammadelta T cells, normal human skin has resident alphabeta T cells that are also sequenced, and this complicates analysis of the scalp TCR repertoire. Many expanded lesional clones were found to persist in scalp and blood during tofacitinib treatment, and relapse after treatment cessation may be partly explained by this persistence.

The protocol used for the library was the immunoSEQ multiplex PCR assay. RNA was extracted from all samples and reverse transcribed into cDNA as template for TCR sequencing. First-strand cDNA was synthesized using SuperScript III with a 2:1 mix of oligo-dT and random hexamers. A synthetic immune receptor repertoire was used to measure amplification bias, and any remaining bias was corrected computationally. The authors' analysis ran thus. After raw reads were preprocessed to remove errors, the CDR3 was defined following IMGT conventions as running from the conserved cysteine to phenylalanine. Clonality was computed as 1 minus the Shannon entropy, with the entropy normalized by log2 of the number of productive unique TCRs. CD4 or CD8 identity of scalp clones was inferred by cross-referencing scalp TCRbeta sequences with sorted blood CD4 and CD8 repertoires. Drawn from immuneACCESS, this table holds only the in-frame rearrangements with V and J called that TCRdb kept. Clones are partly lost; checked studies trace under half to an unresolved V gene and leave the rest unexplained. V and J calls and clone size come straight from that table; D and trimming were deduced from the DNA. The sample table contains about 220,000 clones; only one count was recorded for under 60% of them. The ten largest clones represent 1.5% to 2% of the sample.

Read against the paper, the sample's time point label means: around 4 weeks on oral tofacitinib. Read against the paper, the sample's treatment or condition label means: oral pan-JAK inhibitor, 5-10 mg twice daily. Lesional scalp punch biopsies and peripheral blood were obtained from alopecia areata patients. PBMCs were isolated by density centrifugation and stained for CD3, CD4 and CD8, and CD4+ and CD8+ T cells were sorted on a FACSAria. As for this clone: This receptor's antigen is unknown. No base qualities exist here, and no much larger clone lies one base off it.

This receptor was identified in a human donor with alopecia areata. Sequences were derived from CD4+ T cells sorted from blood, sampled at week 4, from a patient treated with tofacitinib.

The DNA sequence is as follows: TGTGCCAGCTCACCTACAGGGGTCTCAGGGTCACCCCTCCACTTT. Translated, it reads CASSPTGVSGSPLHF. Recombination connected TRBV18 to TRBJ1-6; a stretch of 7 junction bases matches TRBD1. The germline V gene provides CDR1 KGHSH and CDR2 LQKENI. The CDR3 sequence holds 15 residues, the cysteine and phenylalanine included. Only the CDR3 part of the read is kept: 45 bases, read in frame from the first base. The junction shows trimming of 3 bases on V and 10 bases on J, and the gene matches do not reach 9 bases of it.